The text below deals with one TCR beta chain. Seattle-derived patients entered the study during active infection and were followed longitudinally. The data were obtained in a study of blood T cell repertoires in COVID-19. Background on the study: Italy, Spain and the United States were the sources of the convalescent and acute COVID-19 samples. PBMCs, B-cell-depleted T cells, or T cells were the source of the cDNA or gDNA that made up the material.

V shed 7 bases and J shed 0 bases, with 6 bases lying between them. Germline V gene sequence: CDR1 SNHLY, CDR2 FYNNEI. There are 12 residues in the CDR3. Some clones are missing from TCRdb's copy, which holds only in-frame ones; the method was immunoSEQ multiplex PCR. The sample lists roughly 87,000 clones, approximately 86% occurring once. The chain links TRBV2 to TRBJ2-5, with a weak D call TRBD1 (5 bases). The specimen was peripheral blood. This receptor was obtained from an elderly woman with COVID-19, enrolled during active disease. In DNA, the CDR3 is TGTGCCAGCACGACAGACCAAGAGACCCAGTACTTC. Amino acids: CASTTDQETQYF.